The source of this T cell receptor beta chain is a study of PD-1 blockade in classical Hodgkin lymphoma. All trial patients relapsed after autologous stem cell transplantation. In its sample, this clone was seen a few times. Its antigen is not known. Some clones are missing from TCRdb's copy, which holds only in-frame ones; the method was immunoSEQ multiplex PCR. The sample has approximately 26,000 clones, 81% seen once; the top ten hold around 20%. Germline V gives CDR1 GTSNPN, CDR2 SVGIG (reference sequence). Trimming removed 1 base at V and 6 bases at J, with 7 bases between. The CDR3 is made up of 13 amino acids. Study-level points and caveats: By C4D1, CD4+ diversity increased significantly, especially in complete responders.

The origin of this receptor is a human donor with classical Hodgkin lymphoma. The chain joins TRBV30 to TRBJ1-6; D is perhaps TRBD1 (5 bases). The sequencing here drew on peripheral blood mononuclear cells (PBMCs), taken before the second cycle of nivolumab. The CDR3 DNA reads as TGTGCCTGGAGTGAGGGGTTTAATTCACCCCTCCACTTT. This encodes CAWSEGFNSPLHF.